The 27 T cell receptor beta chains in this list originate from one sample, sequenced in a study of T cell repertoires in cytomegalovirus infection. Their antigens are not known. MiXCR, applied by TCRdb to the reads, yields one record per CDR3 protein. The sample lists about 920,000 distinct CDR3 sequences; about 33% were seen once. The input for sequencing was cultured CD8+ T cells from PBMCs, taken from culture after CMV antigen stimulation. The receptors shown here come from a human donor in good health (CMV status not recorded). Some clones in this sample may be carry-over from other donors' samples.

Points on this clonotype: At one end the junction does not follow the germline gene, possibly because of a read error. This chain uses TRBV25-1 with TRBJ2-3; D not certain. CDR1 and CDR2 from the germline V gene are MGHDK and SYGVNS. The CDR3 has 12 amino acids. The CDR3 coding sequence is TGTGCCAACAGTGTCCGGACAGATACGCAGTATTTT. Protein: CANSVRTDTQYF.

The J gene is TRBJ2-5, the V gene TRBV5-6, with D possibly being TRBD1 (5 bases). Per the germline V gene, CDR1 is SGHDT and CDR2 is YYEEEE. V lost 4 bases and J lost 3, with 16 bases in between. CDR3 length: 15 amino acids. CDR3 loop: CASSPAPGPKETQYF. The CDR3 nucleotides are TGTGCCAGCAGCCCCGCCCCAGGGCCAAAAGAGACCCAGTACTTC.

The chain joins TRBV19 to TRBJ2-1; 8 nucleotides match TRBD1. Looked up from germline, CDR1 is LNHDA and CDR2 is SQIVND (reference sequence). This CDR3 contains 14 residues. V lost 1 base, J lost 7 bases, and 3 bases stayed unmatched. The CDR3 nucleotides are TGTGCCAGTAGTATAGGGACAGGGACGAATGAGCAGTTCTTC. As protein: CASSIGTGTNEQFF.

This clonotype was seen a handful of times. The rearrangement uses TRBV5-5 and TRBJ1-1; 7 nucleotides agree with TRBD1. Germline loops: CDR1 SGHKS, CDR2 YYEKEE (reference sequence). The ends lost 4 bases at V and 0 bases at J; junction bases unmatched: 12. The CDR3 sequence is 17 residues long. The chain's CDR3 is CASSRWGQPDMNTEAFF. The CDR3 region has the DNA TGTGCCAGCAGCCGATGGGGACAGCCAGATATGAACACTGAAGCTTTCTTT.

The chain combines TRBV13 with TRBJ2-7; the D is unclear. This CDR3 comprises 12 residues. The V end lost 7 bases, the J end lost 3 bases, and 10 bases lay between the germline ends. CDR1 PRHDT and CDR2 FYEKMQ come from the germline V gene (reference sequence). The CDR3 reads CASTGPFYEQYF. CDR3 DNA sequence: TGTGCCAGCACCGGACCTTTCTACGAGCAGTACTTC.

This chain connects TRBV12-3 or TRBV12-4 to TRBJ2-7; 7 nucleotides align to TRBD1. V shed 3 bases and J 2 bases; nucleotides not matched to a gene: 7. CDR3 length: 15 residues. The CDR3 DNA reads as TGTGCCAGCAGTTTTGGGACAGCCCACACCTACGAGCAGTACGTC. This encodes CASSFGTAHTYEQYV.

This clonotype came up a few times. This chain links TRBV29-1 with TRBJ1-2; 8 bases fit TRBD1. Germline-derived CDR1 and CDR2 are SQVTM and ANQGSEA. The CDR3 runs to 12 residues. V dropped 7 bases and J dropped 2; count of bases not matched to a gene: 3. CDR3 in DNA: TGCAGCGGACAGGGGCAGAACTATGGCTACACCTTC. Its protein is CSGQGQNYGYTF.

Comment on this clonotype: No conserved phenylalanine or tryptophan ends this CDR3, so it is likely a read error. The limits of the CDR3 on the DNA are not certain, so only TCRdb's listed CDR3 is given. The chain carries TRBV2 and TRBJ2-1; the DNA was not compared with TRBD1, the D call given in the table. The CDR3 numbers 11 amino acids, ends counted. From germline, CDR1 is SNHLY and CDR2 FYNNEI. The chain's CDR3 is CASSAADRSGV.

For the CDR3, the DNA is TGTGCCAGCAGGGGAAATCAAGAGACCCAGTACTTC. This gives the protein CASRGNQETQYF. The chain combines TRBV7-6 with TRBJ2-5; no clear D. Trimming shortened V by 6 bases and J by 2 bases, and 7 bases separated the two germline ends. Looked up from germline, CDR1 is SGHVS and CDR2 is FNYEAQ. This CDR3 region has 12 residues.

The chain combines TRBV7-3 with TRBJ2-2, with 7 bases that match TRBD1. V lost 6 bases to trimming and J lost 5 bases; unmatched junction nucleotides: 6. The CDR3 runs to 14 residues. The germline V gene encodes CDR1 SGHTA and CDR2 FQGTGA. The CDR3 sequence: CASSDTRGTGELFF. CDR3 DNA sequence: TGTGCCAGCAGTGATACCAGGGGGACCGGGGAGCTGTTTTTT.

This clonotype appeared a few times. The chain couples TRBV11-2 to TRBJ2-1, with a weak D call TRBD1 (6 bases). The germline V gene has CDR1 SGHAT and CDR2 FQNNGV. V was trimmed by 4 bases and J by 3 bases, leaving 10 bases between them. This CDR3 has 14 amino acids. CDR3 in DNA: TGTGCCAGCAGCTGGGACAAGGGCTACAATGAGCAGTTCTTC. It translates to CASSWDKGYNEQFF.

The rearrangement uses TRBV15 and TRBJ1-2; perhaps TRBD1 as D (6 bases). V gave up 4 bases and J gave up 8 bases, with 17 bases separating them. The germline CDR1 and CDR2 sequences are LNHNV and YYDKDF (reference sequence). The CDR3 runs to 14 residues. CDR3 DNA: TGTGCCACCAGCAAGACAGGTCTGGCAGAGGGCTACACCTTC. Residues: CATSKTGLAEGYTF.

V gene TRBV6-5 combines with J gene TRBJ2-1; possibly TRBD1 or TRBD2 for D (6 bases each). With 0 bases removed from V and 9 bases from J, the gap between germline ends came to 15 bases. Germline assignment: CDR1 MNHEY and CDR2 SVGAGI. The CDR3 covers 15 residues. CDR3 sequence reads: CASSYSSSPGAEQFF. The CDR3, as DNA: TGTGCCAGCAGTTACTCGAGTTCCCCGGGGGCTGAGCAGTTCTTC.

DNA for the CDR3: TGTGCCATCAGTGATGGGGGCAGTAGGATCTACAATGAGCAGTTCTTC. This sequence encodes CAISDGGSRIYNEQFF. The chain is built from TRBV10-3 and TRBJ2-1, with D perhaps TRBD1 (6 bases). V was trimmed by 3 bases and J by 3 bases, leaving 15 bases between them. Germline CDR1 and CDR2: ENHRY and SYGVKD. The CDR3 is 16 residues long.

Of note for this clonotype: One end of the junction fails to match germline, which may point to a read error. V is TRBV4-1 and J is TRBJ2-3, with a tentative D call TRBD1 (5 bases). Germline CDR1 and CDR2: MGHRA and YSYEKL. This CDR3 contains 18 residues. The CDR3 protein is CASSQGLAEAGLTDMQYF. The CDR3 DNA reads TGCGCCAGCAGCCAAGGGCTCGCCGAAGCAGGGCTAACAGATATGCAGTATTTT.

The DNA of the CDR3 is TGTGCCATCAGGACTGGACTAGCGGGTCTCTCCTACGAGCAGTACTTC. Amino acid sequence: CAIRTGLAGLSYEQYF. The rearrangement joins TRBV10-3 to TRBJ2-7; 11 nucleotides match TRBD2. V was clipped by 6 bases and J by 0 bases; unmatched bases: 7. The germline V gene encodes CDR1 ENHRY and CDR2 SYGVKD. This CDR3 comprises 16 residues.

The CDR3 nucleotides are TGTGCCACCAGTGACCCGGGACTAGCGGCCCCAGATACGCAGTATTTT. It codes for CATSDPGLAAPDTQYF. The rearrangement joins TRBV24-1 to TRBJ2-3, with 11 bases fitting TRBD2. The CDR3 has 16 residues. Per germline, CDR1 KGHDR and CDR2 SFDVKD. Losses at the gene ends were 4 bases for V and 4 bases for J; bases not matched to a gene: 6.

V usage is TRBV12-5 and J usage is TRBJ1-2, with D maybe TRBD1 (6 bases). Trimming took off 4 bases at V and 7 bases at J, with 13 bases between the two ends. The CDR3 loop spans 13 amino acids. Germline V gene sequence: CDR1 LGHNT, CDR2 FRNRAP. CDR3 DNA: TGTGCTAGTGGTTCCCCGGGGGCTGGTGGCTACACCTTC. Residues: CASGSPGAGGYTF.

This chain links TRBV29-1 with TRBJ2-3; 15 bases line up with TRBD2. Germline CDR1 SQVTM, CDR2 ANQGSEA. This CDR3 comprises 17 residues. With V trimmed by 6 bases and J by 4 bases, 11 bases remained unmatched. CDR3 amino acids: CSVFGTSGGSLADTQYF. CDR3 DNA: TGCAGCGTCTTCGGGACTAGCGGGGGGTCACTGGCAGATACGCAGTATTTT.

The chain combines TRBV6-5 with TRBJ1-3; 7 nucleotides match TRBD1. The trim removed 2 bases at V and 4 bases at J, leaving 14 bases unmatched. Looked up from germline, CDR1 is MNHEY and CDR2 is SVGAGI. The CDR3 has 18 amino acids. CDR3 sequence (DNA): TGTGCCAGCAGTTACGATGGTCCACAGGGGTCTGCCGGAAACACCATATATTTT. Translated: CASSYDGPQGSAGNTIYF.

This clonotype was recorded a few times. The chain joins TRBV6-5 to TRBJ2-2; D is ambiguous. V lost 7 bases, J lost 7 bases, and 10 bases lay in between. Germline loops: CDR1 MNHEY, CDR2 SVGAGI. The CDR3 loop spans 12 amino acids. The CDR3: CASTSIGGELFF. Written as DNA, the CDR3 is TGTGCCAGCACCTCCATAGGCGGGGAGCTGTTTTTT.

The chain combines TRBV5-6 with TRBJ2-1; D may correspond to TRBD1 or TRBD2 (5 bases each). The CDR3 extends over 14 amino acids. Trimming shortened V by 1 base and J by 7 bases, and 12 bases separated the two germline ends. From germline, CDR1 is SGHDT and CDR2 YYEEEE. The CDR3 loop is CASSLPPGPNEQFF. CDR3 sequence (DNA): TGTGCCAGCAGCTTGCCCCCGGGGCCGAATGAGCAGTTCTTC.

As DNA, the CDR3 is TGCAGCGTTGACGAGGAGGGGTACACCGGGGAGCTGTTTTTT. It codes for CSVDEEGYTGELFF. The chain joins TRBV29-1 to TRBJ2-2; tentative D call: TRBD2 (6 bases). Per the germline V gene, CDR1 is SQVTM and CDR2 is ANQGSEA. The CDR3 consists of 14 residues. Deletions cut 3 bases from V and 3 bases from J, with 11 bases between.

This clonotype was detected only a few times. The chain recombines TRBV6-1 with TRBJ2-1; 7 nucleotides match TRBD2. The germline CDR1 and CDR2 sequences are MNHNS and SASEGT. The CDR3 is 15 amino acids. V trimming: 2 bases; J trimming: 6 bases; junction bases outside the gene matches: 7. The CDR3 spells CASSEYIWGGNEQFF. CDR3 nucleotide sequence: TGTGCCAGCAGTGAATATATCTGGGGGGGCAATGAGCAGTTCTTC.

This clonotype has a handful of counts. The V gene is TRBV4-3, the J gene TRBJ1-1; D perhaps matches TRBD1 (6 bases). The CDR3 runs to 16 residues. V was trimmed by 4 bases and J by 4 bases, leaving 19 bases between them. Looked up from germline, CDR1 is LGHNA and CDR2 is YSLEER. The CDR3 here is CASSPRGGSLGTEAFF. CDR3 DNA: TGCGCCAGCAGCCCAAGAGGGGGGTCACTTGGCACTGAAGCTTTCTTT.

The chain links TRBV3-1 to TRBJ2-7; maybe TRBD2 (6 bases). V lost 0 bases and J lost 2, with 20 bases in between. CDR1 and CDR2 (germline): LGHDT, YNNKEL (reference sequence). This CDR3 is 18 amino acids long. In nucleotides, the CDR3 is TGTGCCAGCAGCCAAGATAGAACTAGCAGGTTAAAAGCCTACGAGCAGTACTTC. It codes for CASSQDRTSRLKAYEQYF.

The chain carries TRBV27 and TRBJ1-5; D perhaps matches TRBD1 (6 bases). The CDR3 is 15 amino acids. Per germline, CDR1 MNHEY and CDR2 SMNVEV (reference sequence). V was clipped by 2 bases and J by 9 bases, with 17 bases between them. The CDR3, as DNA: TGTGCCAGCAGTTTAGACAGGCCCGGGGTCATGCCCCAGCATTTT. Translating it yields CASSLDRPGVMPQHF.